The T cell receptor beta chain described here comes from a study of CD8 T cells in Susac syndrome. As regards this clonotype: Its antigen remains unidentified.

With random hexamers, reverse transcription was performed on roughly 0.5 to 1 ug of RNA. Amplification of TCR beta CDR3 across 54 Vbeta and 13 Jbeta was performed with immunoSEQ multiplex PCR. TCRdb independently ran MiXCR on the immunoSEQ multiplex PCR reads; one entry per CDR3 protein. The table lists approximately 190,000 distinct CDR3 sequences, about 96% of them singletons, with 0.093% in the top ten. In blood CD8+ and CD4+ T cells, TCR beta underwent sequencing. Negative magnetic isolation gave CD8+ and CD4+ cells; FACS enriched CD8+ TEMRA. Study-wide findings and caveats: TCR sequencing and HLA analysis covered a relatively small number of individuals.

V lost 2 bases and J lost 5; bases outside the gene matches: 5. The germline V gene encodes CDR1 GTSNPN and CDR2 SVGIG (reference sequence). CDR3 length: 14 amino acids. This TCR came from a human donor with multiple sclerosis. The chain uses TRBV30 and TRBJ1-5; 8 bases map to TRBD1. Sequences were obtained from CD4+ T cells from PBMCs. The CDR3 bases are TGTGCCTGGAGTCCAACAGGGGGAGATCAGCCCCAGCATTTT. Protein product: CAWSPTGGDQPQHF. Supplemented by reference TRBV30 and TRBJ1-5, the full variable domain reads SQTIHQWPATLVQPVGSPLSLECTVEGTSNPNLYWYRQAAGRGLQLLFYSVGIGQISSEVPQNLSASRPQDRQFILSSKKLLLSDSGFYLCAWSPTGGDQPQHFGDGTRLSIL.